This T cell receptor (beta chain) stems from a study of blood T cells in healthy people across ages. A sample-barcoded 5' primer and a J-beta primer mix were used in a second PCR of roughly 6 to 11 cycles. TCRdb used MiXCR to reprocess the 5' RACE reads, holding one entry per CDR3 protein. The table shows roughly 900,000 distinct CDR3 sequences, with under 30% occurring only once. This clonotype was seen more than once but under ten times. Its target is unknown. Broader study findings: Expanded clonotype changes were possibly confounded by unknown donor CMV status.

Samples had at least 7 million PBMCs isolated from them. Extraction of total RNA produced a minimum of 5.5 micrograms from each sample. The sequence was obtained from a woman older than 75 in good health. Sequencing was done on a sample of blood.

The CDR3 reads CASRTGLVNTEAFF. The DNA of the CDR3 is TGTGCCAGCAGAACAGGGTTGGTGAACACTGAAGCTTTCTTT. The rearrangement uses TRBV7-2 and TRBJ1-1; D may be TRBD1 (6 bases). This CDR3 is built from 14 residues. Per the germline V gene, CDR1 is SGHTA and CDR2 is FQGNSA. Trimming removed 6 bases from V and 0 bases from J, with 11 bases in between.